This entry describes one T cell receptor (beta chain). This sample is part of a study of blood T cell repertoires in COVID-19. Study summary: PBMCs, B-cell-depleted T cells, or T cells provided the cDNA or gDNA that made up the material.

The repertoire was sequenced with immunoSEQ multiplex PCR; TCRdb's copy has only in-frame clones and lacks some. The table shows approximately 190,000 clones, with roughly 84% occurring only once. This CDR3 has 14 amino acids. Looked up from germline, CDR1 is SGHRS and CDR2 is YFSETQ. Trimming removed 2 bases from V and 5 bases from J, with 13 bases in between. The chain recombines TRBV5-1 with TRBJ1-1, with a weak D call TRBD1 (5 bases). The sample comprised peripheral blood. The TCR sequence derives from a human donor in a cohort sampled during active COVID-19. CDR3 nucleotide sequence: TGCGCCAGCAGCTTAAGGGACTCTGAAACTGAAGCTTTCTTT. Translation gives CASSLRDSETEAFF. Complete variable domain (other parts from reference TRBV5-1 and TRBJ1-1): KAGVTQTPRYLIKTRGQQVTLSCSPISGHRSVSWYQQTPGQGLQFLFEYFSETQRNKGNFPGRFSGRQFSNSRSEMNVSTLELGDSALYLCASSLRDSETEAFFGQGTRLTVV.